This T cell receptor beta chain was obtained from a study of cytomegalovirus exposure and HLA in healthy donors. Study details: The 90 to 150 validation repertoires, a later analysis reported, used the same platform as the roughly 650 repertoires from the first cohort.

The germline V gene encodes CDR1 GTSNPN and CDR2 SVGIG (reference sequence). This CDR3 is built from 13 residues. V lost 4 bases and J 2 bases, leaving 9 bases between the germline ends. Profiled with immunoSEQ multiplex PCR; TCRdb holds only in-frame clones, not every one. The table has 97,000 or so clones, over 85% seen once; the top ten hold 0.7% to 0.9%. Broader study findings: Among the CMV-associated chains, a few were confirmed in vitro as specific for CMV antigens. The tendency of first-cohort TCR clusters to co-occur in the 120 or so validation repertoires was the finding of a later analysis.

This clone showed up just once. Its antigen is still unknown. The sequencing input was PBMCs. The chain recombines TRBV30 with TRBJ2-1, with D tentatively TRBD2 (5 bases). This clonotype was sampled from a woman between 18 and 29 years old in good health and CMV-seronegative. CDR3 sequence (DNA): TGTGCCTGGAAGGAACTAGCCTACAATGAGCAGTTCTTC. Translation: CAWKELAYNEQFF.